This TCR beta chain was found in a study of blood T cell repertoires in COVID-19. Study in general: Collection of acute and convalescent COVID-19 samples took place in the United States, Italy and Spain.

In the original processing: Amplification with reference gene primers provided the estimates of nucleated cell counts. The protocol was immunoSEQ multiplex PCR, while the TCRdb copy is restricted to in-frame clones and leaves out a portion. Clone size and V and J calls were adopted from that table, with D and trimming inferred from the DNA. The sample has around 82,000 clones; approximately 86% are singletons. Patients of the Seattle cohort, enrolled during active infection, were followed longitudinally. The source material was peripheral blood. The receptor's source is a man older than 75 with COVID-19, enrolled during active disease.

The CDR3 DNA follows: TGTGCCAGCAGCCAATGGGACAGTCGACAAGAAGCTTTCTTT. It specifies CASSQWDSRQEAFF. The chain has TRBV3-1 (or the pseudogene TRBV3-2) and TRBJ1-1, with TRBD1 matching 7 bases. CDR3 length: 14 amino acids. J lost 8 bases, V lost 2 bases, and 8 bases had no gene match. Germline V CDR1 and CDR2: LGHDT, YNNKEL (reference sequence).